Below, 7 T cell receptor beta chains from the same sample are listed, as sequenced in a study of response to subunit inactivated influenza vaccine. Each CDR3 protein gets one entry after TCRdb re-called the RT-PCR reads with MiXCR. The sample lists about 780,000 distinct CDR3 sequences, roughly 20% occurring once. The sequencing here drew on PBMCs from blood, taken about 5 days after vaccination. These receptors were taken from a man aged 50 to 59 who received an inactivated influenza vaccine.

The genes are TRBV7-8 and TRBJ2-1; 11 bases line up with TRBD2. J gave up 4 bases and V 5 bases, and 7 bases lay outside the gene matches. Germline values: CDR1 SGHVS, CDR2 FQNEAQ. The CDR3 contains 16 residues. CDR3 sequence (DNA): TGTGCCAGCAGCGCCCAACTAGCGGGGGCGTACAATGAGCAGTTCTTC. Translation gives CASSAQLAGAYNEQFF.

The CDR3 DNA reads as TGTGCCAGCTCTTCCGACAGGGGTATCCAGCCCCAGCATTTT. Translating gives CASSSDRGIQPQHF. The rearrangement joins TRBV18 to TRBJ1-5, with 8 positions matching TRBD1. The germline V gene encodes CDR1 KGHSH and CDR2 LQKENI. The J segment lost 7 bases and the V segment lost 6 bases, leaving 8 bases of the junction unmatched. The CDR3 is 14 residues long.

In its sample, this clonotype was seen many times. The J gene is TRBJ2-2, the V gene TRBV5-1; D remains ambiguous. With 0 bases removed from V and 4 bases from J, the gap between germline ends came to 13 bases. The CDR3 is 16 residues long. CDR1 is SGHRS and CDR2 is YFSETQ in the germline V gene. CDR3 residues: CASSLDQDLITGELFF. CDR3 coding DNA: TGCGCCAGCAGCTTGGACCAGGACCTCATCACCGGGGAGCTGTTTTTT.

The rearrangement links TRBV6-2 or TRBV6-3 to TRBJ2-1, with 12 bases that match TRBD2. Germline assignment: CDR1 MNHEY and CDR2 SVGEGT. This CDR3 is built from 16 residues. J lost 8 bases, V lost 2 bases, and 7 bases had no gene match. The CDR3 region is CASSYLTSGGPDEQFF. The CDR3 nucleotides are TGTGCCAGCAGTTACCTGACTAGCGGGGGTCCCGATGAGCAGTTCTTC.

As concerns this clonotype: Just one base apart from a much larger clone, this may be a read error. V gene TRBV3-1 combines with J gene TRBJ2-3; 8 nucleotides agree with TRBD2. Germline-derived CDR1 and CDR2 are LGHDT and YNNKEL (reference sequence). The CDR3 runs to 15 residues. CDR3 DNA: TGTGCCAGCACCGGAGCGGGAGAAGCGGCAGATACGCAGTCTTTT. Encoded protein: CASTGAGEAADTQSF.

This chain links TRBV21-1 with TRBJ2-3; the tabulated D call, TRBD1, remains unverified against the DNA. TRBV21-1 is labeled a pseudogene. This CDR3 region has 15 residues. CDR3 sequence reads: CASSSTGHLRDTQYF. The CDR3 DNA reads TGTGCCAGCAGTTCTACAGGGCACCTCAGAGATACGCAGTATTTT.

The chain couples TRBV7-2 to TRBJ2-1; 11 nucleotides line up with TRBD2. Germline V gene sequence: CDR1 SGHTA, CDR2 FQGNSA. The CDR3 is 15 amino acids. The trim removed 4 bases at V and 5 bases at J, leaving 4 bases unmatched. The chain's CDR3 is CASSSVAGGHNEQFF. The CDR3 bases are TGTGCCAGCAGCTCGGTAGCGGGGGGGCACAATGAGCAGTTCTTC.